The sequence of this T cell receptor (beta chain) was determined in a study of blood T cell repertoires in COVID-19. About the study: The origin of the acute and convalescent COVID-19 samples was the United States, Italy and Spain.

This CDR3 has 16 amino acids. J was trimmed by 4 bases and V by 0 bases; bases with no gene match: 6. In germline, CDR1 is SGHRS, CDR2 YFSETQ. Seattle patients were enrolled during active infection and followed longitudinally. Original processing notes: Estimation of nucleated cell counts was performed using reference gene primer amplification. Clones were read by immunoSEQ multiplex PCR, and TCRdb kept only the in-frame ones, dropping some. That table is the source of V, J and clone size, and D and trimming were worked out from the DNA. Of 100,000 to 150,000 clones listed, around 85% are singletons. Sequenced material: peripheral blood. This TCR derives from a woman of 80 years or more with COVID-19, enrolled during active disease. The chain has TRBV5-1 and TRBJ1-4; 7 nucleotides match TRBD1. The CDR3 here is CASSLGGGQLNEKLFF. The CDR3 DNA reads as TGCGCCAGCAGCTTGGGTGGGGGACAGCTTAATGAAAAACTGTTTTTT.